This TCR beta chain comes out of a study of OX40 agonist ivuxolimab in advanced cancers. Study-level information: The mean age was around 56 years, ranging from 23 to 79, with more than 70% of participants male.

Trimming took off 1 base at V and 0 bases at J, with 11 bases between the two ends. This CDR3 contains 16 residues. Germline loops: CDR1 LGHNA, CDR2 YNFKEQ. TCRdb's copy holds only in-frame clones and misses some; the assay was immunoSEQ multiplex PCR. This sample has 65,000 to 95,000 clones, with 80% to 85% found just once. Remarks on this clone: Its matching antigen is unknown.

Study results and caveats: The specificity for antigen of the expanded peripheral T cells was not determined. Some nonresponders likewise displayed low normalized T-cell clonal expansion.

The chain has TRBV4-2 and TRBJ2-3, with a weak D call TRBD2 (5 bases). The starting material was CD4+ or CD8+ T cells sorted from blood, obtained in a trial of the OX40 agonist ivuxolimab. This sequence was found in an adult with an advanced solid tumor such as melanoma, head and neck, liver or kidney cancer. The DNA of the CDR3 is TGTGCCAGCAGCCAAGGTCCGATAGCGAGCACAGATACGCAGTATTTT. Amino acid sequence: CASSQGPIASTDTQYF.